The T cell receptor beta chain described here comes from a study of human T cells and chemical hapten exposure. General study points: No shift was seen in TCRs above 1 in 1000 frequency with DPC sensitization.

Germline assignment: CDR1 MNHEY and CDR2 SVGAGI. CDR3 length equals 15 residues. V dropped 5 bases and J dropped 8; count of bases not matched to a gene: 13. TCRdb used MiXCR to reprocess the RACE reads, holding one entry per CDR3 protein. This table has around 380,000 distinct CDR3 sequences, more than 4.5% appearing once. In its sample, this clonotype was seen a few times. The antigen remains unidentified. Documented time point: patch test 1, 2 weeks after DPC sensitization. Treatment of the sample: therapeutic diphenylcyclopropenone sensitization with weekly scalp DPC. V is TRBV6-5 and J is TRBJ1-2, with 8 bases lining up with TRBD1. The receptor was derived from a woman in her forties or fifties with alopecia areata. Some clones in this sample may be carry-over from other donors' samples. The specimen comprised whole blood, sampled in connection with sensitization to the hapten diphenylcyclopropenone (DPC). In DNA form, the CDR3 reads TGTGCCAGCAGTCCGCCGGACAGGGCTCCGAGGGGCTACACCTTC. It yields the protein CASSPPDRAPRGYTF.